Below, one T cell receptor (beta chain) is given with its context. Its antigen is as yet unknown. CDR1 and CDR2 from the germline V gene are MGHRA and YSYEKL. The CDR3 length is 16 residues. Trimming took 3 bases from V and 8 from J; bases not matched to a gene: 7. The PCR was carried out with 60 Vbeta primers and 13 Jbeta primers. Assay: immunoSEQ multiplex PCR; the TCRdb copy retains only in-frame clones and omits some. The sample records 150,000 to 190,000 clones, approximately 81% being singletons. The data derive from a study of cytomegalovirus exposure and HLA in healthy donors. Study results and limitations: Diagnosis of cytomegalovirus status made by the classifier reportedly showed high specificity and sensitivity. In a later analysis, the majority of CMV-associated beta chains seemingly showed HLA restriction. Some public TCRs appeared in many individuals, while most sequences were rare.

Nominal health characterized the donors when sampled, though unrecorded immune exposures were likely. Specimen: PBMCs. The sequence derives from a man aged 18 to 29 in good health and CMV-seronegative. The rearrangement uses TRBV4-1 and TRBJ1-4; 12 bases match TRBD1. CDR3 DNA sequence: TGCGCCAGCAGCCAGGGACAGGGGGCGCCGCGCGAAAAACTGTTTTTT. Translated, it gives CASSQGQGAPREKLFF.